A selection of T cell receptor beta chains follows, all from one sample in a study of blood T cell repertoires in COVID-19. Libraries were prepared by immunoSEQ multiplex PCR; TCRdb keeps only in-frame clonotypes and omits some of them. Found here are tens of thousands of clones, more than 60% of them singletons; the top ten hold around 27%. The source material was peripheral blood. The receptors originated from an elderly woman with active or convalescent COVID-19. The CDR3 runs from the conserved cysteine through the conserved F or W. A D gene is named only where the DNA matches it firmly. Part of the rows lack a size; the others show once, few, many or a class for expanded clones.

CDR3nt	CDR3aa	d_gene	v_gene	j_gene	abundance
TGTGCCAGTAGTATAGGCCCAGGGAGCACAGATACGCAGTATTTT	CASSIGPGSTDTQYF	.	TRBV19	TRBJ2-3	.
TGTGCCATCAGCCCAGGACTAGCGGGGAGCTCCTACGAGCAGTACTTC	CAISPGLAGSSYEQYF	TRBD2	TRBV10-3	TRBJ2-7	.
TGTGCCAGCAGAAAGCGTCTATCCTACAATGAGCAGTTCTTC	CASRKRLSYNEQFF	.	TRBV7-9	TRBJ2-1	.
TGTGCCAGCAGCTTAAGTCTAGCGGGGGGCCTACGGGGAGAGACCCAGTACTTC	CASSLSLAGGLRGETQYF	TRBD2	TRBV7-2	TRBJ2-5	.
TGTGCCAGCAGCTTACATGGGGACAGGGGGAGCAATCAGCCCCAGCATTTT	CASSLHGDRGSNQPQHF	TRBD1	TRBV7-6	TRBJ1-5	.
TGTGCCAGTAGTATGATAGCAGGGCCGAGGACTGAAGCTTTCTTT	CASSMIAGPRTEAFF	.	TRBV19	TRBJ1-1	.
TGTGCCAGCAGTGGCCCTCGGGACAGGCTGAACACTGAAGCTTTCTTT	CASSGPRDRLNTEAFF	TRBD1	TRBV6-1	TRBJ1-1	.
TGCAGCCTGGCCAGCGGGGGGGCCGGGGATACGCAGTATTTT	CSLASGGAGDTQYF	TRBD2	TRBV29-1	TRBJ2-3	.
TGCGCCAGCAGCCAAGGGACTAGTCTATACAATGAGCAGTTCTTC	CASSQGTSLYNEQFF	TRBD2	TRBV4-3	TRBJ2-1	.
TGCGCCAGCAGCCAGAGACAGGGGGCCGACGGGGAGCTGTTTTTT	CASSQRQGADGELFF	TRBD1	TRBV5-1	TRBJ2-2	.
TGTGCCAGTACACAGGGTTGGGCCAACGTCCTGACTTTC	CASTQGWANVLTF	.	TRBV19	TRBJ2-6	.
TGTGCCAGCAGAACGAAGTGGGCTAGCGGGGAAGAGACCCAGTACTTC	CASRTKWASGEETQYF	TRBD2	TRBV7-8	TRBJ2-5	.
TGTGCCAGTAGCGAATTAGGAGACACTGAAGCTTTCTTT	CASSELGDTEAFF	.	TRBV19	TRBJ1-1	.
TGTGCCATCAGCAACAGGGGGAAAGCCTACGAGCAGTACTTC	CAISNRGKAYEQYF	TRBD1	TRBV10-3	TRBJ2-7	.
TGTGCCAGTAGGGACAGGGGGGACTATGGCTACACCTTC	CASRDRGDYGYTF	TRBD1	TRBV19	TRBJ1-2	.
TGTGCCAGCAGCTTGGGTCAGGGTCTAGGTGGCTACACCTTC	CASSLGQGLGGYTF	.	TRBV5-6	TRBJ1-2	few
TGTGCCAGCAGCCCTCTAACTAGCGGGGGGGCCCAGTACTTC	CASSPLTSGGAQYF	TRBD2	TRBV7-2	TRBJ2-5	.
TGTGCCAGTAGTATTAACCAGGACAGGACAGATACGCAGTATTTT	CASSINQDRTDTQYF	TRBD1	TRBV19	TRBJ2-3	.
TGTGCCAGCAGTTCGACAGGGGGACACACTGAAGCTTTCTTT	CASSSTGGHTEAFF	TRBD1	TRBV28	TRBJ1-1	.
TGTGCCATCAGTGCCAACAGGGCAACTAATGAAAAACTGTTTTTT	CAISANRATNEKLFF	.	TRBV10-3	TRBJ1-4	.
TGTGCCAGCAGCCGGACGGGAGGGCTGTTTTTT	CASSRTGGLFF	TRBD2	TRBV12-3/TRBV12-4	TRBJ2-2	.